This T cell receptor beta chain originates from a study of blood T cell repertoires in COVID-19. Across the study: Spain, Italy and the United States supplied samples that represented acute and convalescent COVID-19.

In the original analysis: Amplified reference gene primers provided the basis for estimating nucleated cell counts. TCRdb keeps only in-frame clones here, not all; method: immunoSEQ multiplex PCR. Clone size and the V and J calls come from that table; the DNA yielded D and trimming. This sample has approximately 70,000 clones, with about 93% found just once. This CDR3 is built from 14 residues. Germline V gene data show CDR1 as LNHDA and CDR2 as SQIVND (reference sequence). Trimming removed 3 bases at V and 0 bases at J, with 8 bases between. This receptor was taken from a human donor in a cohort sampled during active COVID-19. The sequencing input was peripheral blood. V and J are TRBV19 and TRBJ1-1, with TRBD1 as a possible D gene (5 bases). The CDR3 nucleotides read TGTGCCAGTAGTATCGGACACTTGAACACTGAAGCTTTCTTT. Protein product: CASSIGHLNTEAFF.